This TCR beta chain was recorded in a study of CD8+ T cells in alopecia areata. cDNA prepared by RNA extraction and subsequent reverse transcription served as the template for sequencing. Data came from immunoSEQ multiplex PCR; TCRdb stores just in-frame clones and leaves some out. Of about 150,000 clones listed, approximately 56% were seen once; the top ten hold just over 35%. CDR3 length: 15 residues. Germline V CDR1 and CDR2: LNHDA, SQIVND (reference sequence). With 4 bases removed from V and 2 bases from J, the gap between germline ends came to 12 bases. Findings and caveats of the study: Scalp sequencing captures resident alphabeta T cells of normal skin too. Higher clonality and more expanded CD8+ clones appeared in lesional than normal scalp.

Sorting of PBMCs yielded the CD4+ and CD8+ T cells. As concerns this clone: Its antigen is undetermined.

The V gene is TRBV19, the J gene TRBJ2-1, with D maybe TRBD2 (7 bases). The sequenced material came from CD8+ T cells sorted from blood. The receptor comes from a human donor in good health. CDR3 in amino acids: CASSTGRGAYNEQFF. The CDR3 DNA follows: TGTGCCAGTAGTACTGGGAGGGGGGCCTACAATGAGCAGTTCTTC.